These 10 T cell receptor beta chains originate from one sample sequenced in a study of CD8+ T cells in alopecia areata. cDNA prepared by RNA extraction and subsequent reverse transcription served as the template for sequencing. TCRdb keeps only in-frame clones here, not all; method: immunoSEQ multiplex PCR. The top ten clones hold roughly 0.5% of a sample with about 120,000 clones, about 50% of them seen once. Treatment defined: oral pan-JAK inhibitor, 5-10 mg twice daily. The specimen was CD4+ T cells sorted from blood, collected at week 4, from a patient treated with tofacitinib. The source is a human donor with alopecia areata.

The CDR3: CSVRDSKNTEAFF. The CDR3 DNA follows: TGCAGCGTCCGGGACAGTAAGAACACTGAAGCTTTCTTT. This chain uses TRBV29-1 with TRBJ1-1, with 7 nucleotides matching TRBD1. With V trimmed by 6 bases and J by 1 base, 5 bases remained unmatched. Germline lookup yields CDR1 SQVTM and CDR2 ANQGSEA. The CDR3 spans 13 residues.

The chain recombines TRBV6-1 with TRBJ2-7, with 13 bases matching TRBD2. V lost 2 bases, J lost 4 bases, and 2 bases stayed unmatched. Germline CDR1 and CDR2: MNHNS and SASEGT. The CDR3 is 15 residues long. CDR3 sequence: CASSEPGLAGYEQYF. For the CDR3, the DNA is TGTGCCAGCAGTGAACCGGGACTAGCGGGGTACGAGCAGTACTTC.

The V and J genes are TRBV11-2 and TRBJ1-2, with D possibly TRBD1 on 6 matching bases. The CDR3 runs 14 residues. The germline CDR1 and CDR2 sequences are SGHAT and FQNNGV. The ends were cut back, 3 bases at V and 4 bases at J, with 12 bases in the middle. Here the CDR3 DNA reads TGTGCCAGCAGCTTTCAGCAGGGGTTCTATGGCTACACCTTC. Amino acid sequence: CASSFQQGFYGYTF.

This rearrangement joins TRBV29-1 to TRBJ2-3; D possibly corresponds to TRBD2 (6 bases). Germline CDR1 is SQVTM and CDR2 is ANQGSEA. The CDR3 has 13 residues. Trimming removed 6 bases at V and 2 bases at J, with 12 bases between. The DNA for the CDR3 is TGCAGCGTGGGAGGCAGGGTCACAGATACGCAGTATTTT. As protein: CSVGGRVTDTQYF.

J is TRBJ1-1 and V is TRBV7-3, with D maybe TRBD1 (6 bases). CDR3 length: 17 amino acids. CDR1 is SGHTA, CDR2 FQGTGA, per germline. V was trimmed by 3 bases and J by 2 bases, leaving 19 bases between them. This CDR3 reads CASSFLLLTGLNTEAFF. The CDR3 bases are TGTGCCAGCAGCTTCCTACTCCTGACAGGACTTAACACTGAAGCTTTCTTT.

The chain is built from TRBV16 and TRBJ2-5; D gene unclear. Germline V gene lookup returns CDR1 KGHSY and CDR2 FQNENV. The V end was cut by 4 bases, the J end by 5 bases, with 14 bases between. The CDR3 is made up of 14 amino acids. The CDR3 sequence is CASSPKASWETQYF. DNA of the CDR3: TGTGCCAGCAGCCCCAAGGCGAGTTGGGAGACCCAGTACTTC.

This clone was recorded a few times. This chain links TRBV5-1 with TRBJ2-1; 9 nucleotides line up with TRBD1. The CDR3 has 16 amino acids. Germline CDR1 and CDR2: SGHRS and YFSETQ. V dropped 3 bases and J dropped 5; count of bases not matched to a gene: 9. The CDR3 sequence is CASSSGTGHFNNEQFF. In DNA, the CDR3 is TGCGCCAGCAGCTCCGGGACAGGGCATTTCAACAATGAGCAGTTCTTC.

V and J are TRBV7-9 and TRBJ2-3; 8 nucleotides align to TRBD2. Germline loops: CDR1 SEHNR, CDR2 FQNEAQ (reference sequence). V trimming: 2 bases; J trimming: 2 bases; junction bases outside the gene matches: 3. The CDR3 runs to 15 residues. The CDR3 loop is CASSLWRGDTDTQYF. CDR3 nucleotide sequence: TGTGCCAGCAGCTTATGGCGGGGGGACACAGATACGCAGTATTTT.

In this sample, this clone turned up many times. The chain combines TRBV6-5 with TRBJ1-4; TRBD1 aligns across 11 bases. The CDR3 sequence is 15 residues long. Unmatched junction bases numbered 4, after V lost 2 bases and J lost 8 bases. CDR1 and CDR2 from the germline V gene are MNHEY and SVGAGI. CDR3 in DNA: TGTGCCAGCAGTTACCGGACAGGGGGCGCGGAAAAACTGTTTTTT. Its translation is CASSYRTGGAEKLFF.

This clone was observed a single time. This chain's CDR3 is CASSLSGAGANVLTF. The DNA for the CDR3 is TGTGCCAGCAGCCTCTCGGGTGCTGGGGCCAACGTCCTGACTTTC. The rearrangement joins TRBV7-3 to TRBJ2-6; D is unresolved. The V and J ends lost 5 bases and 2 bases respectively, with 10 bases between them. Germline loops: CDR1 SGHTA, CDR2 FQGTGA. The CDR3 is 15 residues long.